What follows is one T cell receptor beta chain and its context. Antigen: not known. The data stem from a study of Graves' ophthalmopathy and Graves' hyperthyroidism. General study results and limits: From stable hyperthyroidism, ophthalmopathy was separated by a 13-signature model with 85% to 90% sensitivity and roughly 81% specificity.

The CDR3 is 17 residues long. The V gene lost 0 bases and the J gene lost 6 bases, with 17 bases spanning the gap. Germline assignment: CDR1 MNHEY and CDR2 SVGAGI. Using RNA transcripts, the TCR beta CDR3 regions were amplified. The library came from an HTBI-primed first-round RT-PCR and a second-round multiplex PCR. MiXCR, run by TCRdb on the multiplex PCR reads, gives a single entry per CDR3 protein. The data contain a few hundred thousand distinct CDR3 sequences, about 35% of them singletons. The gene calls are TRBV6-5 and TRBJ2-2, with D possibly being TRBD1 (6 bases). The source material was peripheral blood or thyroid tissue (not recorded which). The receptor was isolated from an adult man with Graves' hyperthyroidism. The CDR3 DNA reads as TGTGCCAGCAGTTACTCGAGGGGGTTTACGGGGCCCGGGGAGCTGTTTTTT. Protein: CASSYSRGFTGPGELFF.